The source of this T cell receptor beta chain is a study of cytomegalovirus exposure and HLA in healthy donors. Turning to this clone: Antigen specificity is unknown.

It was with 60 Vbeta and 13 Jbeta primers that the PCR ran. Data came from immunoSEQ multiplex PCR; TCRdb stores just in-frame clones and leaves some out. Counted here are 150,000 to 200,000 clones, 60% to 85% occurring once; the ten biggest clones make up around 3.2%. Study-level results: Productive status was seen about 87% or about 30% of the time for most TCR beta V segments in an earlier analysis. Looking again later, the authors saw that most CMV-associated TCR beta chains seemed HLA-restricted. A later analysis revealed that TCR association rates differed between HLA loci, peaking at DRB1 and bottoming out at HLA-C. Per a later analysis, 15,000 to 20,000 TCR beta sequences showed association with HLA alleles at 0.05 false discovery rate.

The TCR was taken from a female donor in good health and CMV-seronegative. Sequencing was carried out using PBMCs.

The CDR3 here is CASSPGQGRGYTF. The CDR3 DNA reads as TGTGCCAGCAGCCCGGGACAGGGTAGGGGCTACACCTTC. The chain has TRBV14 and TRBJ1-2, with TRBD1 matching 9 bases. With V trimmed by 4 bases and J by 8 bases, 5 bases remained unmatched. Germline values: CDR1 SGHDN, CDR2 FVKESK. The CDR3 loop spans 13 amino acids.